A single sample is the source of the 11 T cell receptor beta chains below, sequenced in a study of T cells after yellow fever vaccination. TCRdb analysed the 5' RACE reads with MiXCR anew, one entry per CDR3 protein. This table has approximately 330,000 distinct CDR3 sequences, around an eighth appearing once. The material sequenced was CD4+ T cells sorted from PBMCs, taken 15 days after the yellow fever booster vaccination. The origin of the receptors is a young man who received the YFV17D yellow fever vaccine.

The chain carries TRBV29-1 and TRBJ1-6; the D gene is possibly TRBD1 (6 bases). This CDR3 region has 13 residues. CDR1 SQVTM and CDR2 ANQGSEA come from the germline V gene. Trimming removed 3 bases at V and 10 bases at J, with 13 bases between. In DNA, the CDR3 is TGCAGCGTTGATCTGGGACAAGGATCACCCCTCCACTTT. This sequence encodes CSVDLGQGSPLHF.

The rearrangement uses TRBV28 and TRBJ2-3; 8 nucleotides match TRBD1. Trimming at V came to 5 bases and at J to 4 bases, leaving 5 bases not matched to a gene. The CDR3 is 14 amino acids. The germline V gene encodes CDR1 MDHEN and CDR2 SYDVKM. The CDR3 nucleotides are TGTGCCAGCAGTACCCGGACAGGGTCAGATACGCAGTATTTT. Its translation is CASSTRTGSDTQYF. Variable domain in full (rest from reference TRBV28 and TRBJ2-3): DVKVTQSSRYLVKRTGEKVFLECVQDMDHENMFWYRQDPGLGLRLIYFSYDVKMKEKGDIPEGYSVSREKKERFSLILESASTNQTSMYLCASSTRTGSDTQYFGPGTRLTVL.

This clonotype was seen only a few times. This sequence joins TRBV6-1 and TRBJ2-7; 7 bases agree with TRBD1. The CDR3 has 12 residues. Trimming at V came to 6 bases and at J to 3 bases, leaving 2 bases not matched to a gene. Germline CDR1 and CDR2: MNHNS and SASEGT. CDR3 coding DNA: TGTGCCAGCAGAGACAGGGTCTACGAGCAGTACGTC. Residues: CASRDRVYEQYV.

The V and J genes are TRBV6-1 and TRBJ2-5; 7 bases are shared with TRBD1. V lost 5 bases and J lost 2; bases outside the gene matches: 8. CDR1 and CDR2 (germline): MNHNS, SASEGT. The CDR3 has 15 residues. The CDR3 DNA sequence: TGTGCCAGCAGTCCCCTAGACAGGGCTCAAGAGACCCAGTACTTC. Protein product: CASSPLDRAQETQYF.

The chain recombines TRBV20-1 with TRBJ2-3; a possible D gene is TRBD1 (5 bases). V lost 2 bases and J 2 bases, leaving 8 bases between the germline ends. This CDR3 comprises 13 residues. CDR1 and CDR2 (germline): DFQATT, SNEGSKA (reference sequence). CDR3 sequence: CSARRQLTDTQYF. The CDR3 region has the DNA TGCAGTGCTAGAAGACAGCTCACAGATACGCAGTATTTT.

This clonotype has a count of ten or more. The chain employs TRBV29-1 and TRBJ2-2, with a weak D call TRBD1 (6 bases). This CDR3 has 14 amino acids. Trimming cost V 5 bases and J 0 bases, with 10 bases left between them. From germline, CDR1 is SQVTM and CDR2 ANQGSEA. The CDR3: CSVTGLANTGELFF. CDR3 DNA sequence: TGCAGCGTTACAGGGTTAGCGAACACCGGGGAGCTGTTTTTT.

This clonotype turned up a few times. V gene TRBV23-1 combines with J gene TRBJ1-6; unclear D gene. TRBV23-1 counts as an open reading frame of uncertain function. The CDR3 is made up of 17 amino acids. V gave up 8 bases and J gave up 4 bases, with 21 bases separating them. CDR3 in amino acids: CASGPSRVPIYNSPLHF. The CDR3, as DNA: TGCGCCAGCGGTCCTTCTAGGGTCCCAATTTATAATTCACCCCTCCACTTT.

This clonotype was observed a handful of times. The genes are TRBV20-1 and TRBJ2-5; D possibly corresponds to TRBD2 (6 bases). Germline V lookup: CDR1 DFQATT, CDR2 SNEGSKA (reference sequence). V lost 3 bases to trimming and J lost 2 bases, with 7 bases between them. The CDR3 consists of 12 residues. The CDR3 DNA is TGCAGTGCTAGGAGCGGGCAAGAGACCCAGTACTTC. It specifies CSARSGQETQYF.

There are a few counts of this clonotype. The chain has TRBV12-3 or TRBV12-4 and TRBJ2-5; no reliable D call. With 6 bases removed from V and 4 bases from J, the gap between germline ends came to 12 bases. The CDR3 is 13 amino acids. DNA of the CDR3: TGTGCCAGCAGCCAGTCCTTAGGAGAGACCCAGTACTTC. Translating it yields CASSQSLGETQYF.

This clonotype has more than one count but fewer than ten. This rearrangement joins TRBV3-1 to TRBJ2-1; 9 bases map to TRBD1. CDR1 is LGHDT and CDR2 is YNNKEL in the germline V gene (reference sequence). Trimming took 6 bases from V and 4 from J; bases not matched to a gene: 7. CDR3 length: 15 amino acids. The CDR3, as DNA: TGTGCCAGCAGGGGACCGGGACAGGGTTACAATGAGCAGTTCTTC. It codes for CASRGPGQGYNEQFF.

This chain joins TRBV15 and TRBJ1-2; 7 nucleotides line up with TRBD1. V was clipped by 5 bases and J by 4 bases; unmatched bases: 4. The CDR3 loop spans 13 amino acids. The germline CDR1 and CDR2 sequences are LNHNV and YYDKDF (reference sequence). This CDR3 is CATSATGVYGYTF. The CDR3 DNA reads TGTGCCACCAGCGCAACAGGGGTCTATGGCTACACCTTC.